What follows are 10 T cell receptor beta chains derived from one specimen sequenced in a study of T cells after yellow fever vaccination (dated by TCRdb to about 2019). Library preparation was by 5' RACE. The reads were generated on an Illumina HiSeq 2500. TCRdb reprocessed the public reads (quality trimming at Q25 with fastp, clone calling with MiXCR) and kept in-frame beta chains. Rows matching on CDR3 protein sequence are summarized as one entry with the most common DNA and genes. The table for this sample lists about 160,000 distinct CDR3 sequences; around 7.2% of them were counted only once. The ten largest clones represent roughly 2.5% of the sample. According to the study, the label for this sample's treatment or condition signals: live attenuated yellow fever vaccine strain. The material sequenced was CD4+ T cells sorted from PBMCs, taken 5 days after the first yellow fever vaccination. These receptors were obtained from a young man who received the YFV17D yellow fever vaccine.

This clonotype occurred many times. The chain carries TRBV6-2 or TRBV6-3 and TRBJ2-3; D may be TRBD2 (5 bases). V was shortened by 2 bases and J by 1 base, with 7 bases between the two germline ends. The germline CDR1 and CDR2 sequences are MNHEY and SVGEGT. The CDR3 runs 14 residues. CDR3 coding DNA: TGTGCCAGCAGTTACGGAGCGGGCACAGATACGCAGTATTTT. It yields the protein CASSYGAGTDTQYF.

The chain carries TRBV15 and TRBJ2-3, with TRBD2 as a possible D gene (5 bases). CDR3 length equals 14 residues. Trimming left V 7 bases short and J 2 bases short, with 13 bases between. The germline gives CDR1 LNHNV, CDR2 YYDKDF (reference sequence). CDR3 coding DNA: TGTGCCACCAATACAGCGGAACTCACAGATACGCAGTATTTT. This sequence encodes CATNTAELTDTQYF.

This clonotype came up a few times. The gene calls are TRBV19 and TRBJ2-3; 7 nucleotides match TRBD1. V shed 6 bases, J shed 5 bases, and the junction held 14 bases outside the gene matches. The CDR3 extends over 16 amino acids. Germline V gene sequence: CDR1 LNHDA, CDR2 SQIVND (reference sequence). CDR3 residues: CASRATGAGIVDTQYF. As DNA, the CDR3 is TGTGCCAGTAGGGCCACAGGGGCCGGGATTGTAGATACGCAGTATTTT.

Ten or more counts support this clonotype. This chain connects TRBV19 to TRBJ2-7; TRBD1 or TRBD2 may be the D gene (6 bases each). The V end was cut by 3 bases, the J end by 5 bases, with 17 bases between. The CDR3 contains 15 residues. Germline V lookup: CDR1 LNHDA, CDR2 SQIVND (reference sequence). In nucleotides, the CDR3 is TGTGCCAGTAGTATCGGTTGGGGGGCGAGCCACGAGCAGTACTTC. This codes for CASSIGWGASHEQYF. The full variable domain, in which reference TRBV19 and TRBJ2-7 provide the parts outside the CDR3, is DGGITQSPKYLFRKEGQNVTLSCEQNLNHDAMYWYRQDPGQGLRLIYYSQIVNDFQKGDIAEGYSVSREKKESFPLTVTSAQKNPTAFYLCASSIGWGASHEQYFGPGTRLTVT.

This clonotype was counted at least ten times. The rearrangement uses TRBV7-9 and TRBJ2-4; D may correspond to TRBD1 or TRBD2 (5 bases each). The germline V gene encodes CDR1 SEHNR and CDR2 FQNEAQ (reference sequence). There are 13 residues in the CDR3. The V gene lost 0 bases and the J gene lost 8 bases, with 8 bases spanning the gap. The CDR3 spells CASSLAGTHIQYF. As DNA, the CDR3 is TGTGCCAGCAGCTTAGCAGGGACCCACATTCAGTACTTC.

This clonotype was seen repeatedly, ten times or more. The chain is built from TRBV20-1 and TRBJ2-3; 7 positions agree with TRBD2. V lost 6 bases and J lost 1; bases outside the gene matches: 4. The germline V gene encodes CDR1 DFQATT and CDR2 SNEGSKA (reference sequence). The length of the CDR3 is 13 residues. This chain's CDR3 is CSATREGTDTQYF. In DNA form, the CDR3 reads TGCAGTGCCACACGGGAGGGCACAGATACGCAGTATTTT.

On this clonotype: A much larger clone lies a single base off, so this may be a read error. The chain carries TRBV5-1 and TRBJ1-1; D is uncertain. The V and J ends lost 5 bases and 1 base respectively, with 9 bases between them. The CDR3 extends over 13 amino acids. The V gene's germline CDR1 is SGHRS and CDR2 YFSETQ. The CDR3 DNA is TGCGCCAGCAGTCAGGACCCGAACACTGAAGCTTTCTTT. Translation gives CASSQDPNTEAFF.

This clonotype was picked up many times. V and J are TRBV25-1 and TRBJ2-2; 9 nucleotides match TRBD1. The CDR3 spans 14 residues. The trim removed 8 bases at V and 4 bases at J, leaving 5 bases unmatched. Germline CDR1 and CDR2: MGHDK and SYGVNS. The CDR3 nucleotides read TGTGCCAGCTCCCGGGACAGGGCCACCGGGGAGCTGTTTTTT. It is translated as CASSRDRATGELFF. The full variable domain, its missing parts supplied by reference TRBV25-1 and TRBJ2-2, is EADIYQTPRYLVIGTGKKITLECSQTMGHDKMYWYQQDPGMELHLIHYSYGVNSTEKGDLSSESTVSRIRTEHFPLTLESARPSHTSQYLCASSRDRATGELFFGEGSRLTVL.

The chain employs TRBV18 and TRBJ2-4; D remains ambiguous. The CDR3 totals 14 residues. CDR1 and CDR2 from the germline V gene are KGHSH and LQKENI. Deletions cut 3 bases from V and 0 bases from J, with 6 bases between. This CDR3 reads CASSPALAKNIQYF. CDR3 bases: TGTGCCAGCTCACCCGCATTAGCCAAAAACATTCAGTACTTC.

The V gene is TRBV18, the J gene TRBJ1-1; a weak D match, TRBD1 (5 bases). The V gene's germline CDR1 is KGHSH and CDR2 LQKENI. The ends were cut back, 4 bases at V and 0 bases at J, with 12 bases in the middle. The CDR3 has 15 residues. CDR3 bases: TGTGCCAGCTCACAATCGGGACTGATGAACACTGAAGCTTTCTTT. Its translation: CASSQSGLMNTEAFF.